The 10 T cell receptor beta chains below were found in one sample sequenced in a study of blood T cell repertoires in COVID-19. The repertoire was sequenced with immunoSEQ multiplex PCR; TCRdb's copy has only in-frame clones and lacks some. The sample records approximately 29,000 clones, around 72% being singletons. The sequencing input was peripheral blood. These TCRs come from a boy aged 2 to 10 with active or convalescent COVID-19.

This chain connects TRBV7-2 to TRBJ2-3; D is undetermined. Per germline, CDR1 SGHTA and CDR2 FQGNSA. The CDR3 extends over 14 amino acids. Trimming took 2 bases from V and 5 from J, leaving 11 bases between them. The CDR3 DNA reads TGTGCCAGCAGCTTATTTGGCGCGGAAGATACGCAGTATTTT. Its protein product is CASSLFGAEDTQYF.

The chain joins TRBV3-1 (or the pseudogene TRBV3-2) to TRBJ2-5, with D perhaps matching TRBD2 (6 bases). The CDR3 covers 15 residues. V dropped 3 bases and J dropped 5 bases, with 16 bases sitting between them. Germline values: CDR1 LGHDT, CDR2 YNNKEL (reference sequence). CDR3 sequence reads: CASSHLTSPPETQYF. CDR3 DNA: TGTGCCAGCAGCCATTTGACTAGTCCCCCGGAGACCCAGTACTTC.

A few counts support this clone. This chain links TRBV19 with TRBJ1-5; weak D call: TRBD1 (6 bases). Trimming took off 3 bases at V and 1 base at J, with 13 bases between the two ends. Per the germline V gene, CDR1 is LNHDA and CDR2 is SQIVND (reference sequence). The CDR3 length is 16 residues. CDR3 protein: CASSITGQTSNQPQHF. The CDR3 nucleotides are TGTGCCAGTAGTATCACCGGACAGACCAGCAATCAGCCCCAGCATTTT.

The CDR3 DNA sequence: TGTGCCAGCCGGCGGGGAGTCGGAAACACCATATATTTT. Translating it yields CASRRGVGNTIYF. The chain couples TRBV6-5 to TRBJ1-3; no definite D call. The CDR3 has 13 amino acids. Trimming took off 8 bases at V and 4 bases at J, with 12 bases between the two ends. Germline V gives CDR1 MNHEY, CDR2 SVGAGI.

The chain combines TRBV6-6 with TRBJ2-1, with TRBD2 identical over 9 bases. The length of the CDR3 is 15 residues. From germline, CDR1 is MNHNY and CDR2 SVGAGI (reference sequence). With V trimmed by 2 bases and J by 6 bases, 5 bases remained unmatched. The CDR3 DNA is TGTGCCAGCAGTTACAGGGGACTAGCCCCCAATGAGCAGTTCTTC. Translating gives CASSYRGLAPNEQFF.

The chain employs TRBV29-1 and TRBJ1-3; unclear D gene. Germline V CDR1 and CDR2: SQVTM, ANQGSEA. The CDR3 is made up of 15 amino acids. V was shortened by 3 bases and J by 3 bases, with 15 bases between the two germline ends. CDR3 protein: CSVEQRSVFGNTIYF. The CDR3 DNA follows: TGCAGCGTTGAGCAGAGGTCTGTTTTTGGAAACACCATATATTTT.

This rearrangement joins TRBV27 to TRBJ1-5; D is perhaps TRBD1 (5 bases). The V end lost 6 bases, the J end lost 3 bases, and 9 bases lay between the germline ends. This CDR3 is 13 amino acids long. The germline V gene encodes CDR1 MNHEY and CDR2 SMNVEV (reference sequence). The CDR3 sequence is CASRGLFNQPQHF. The DNA for the CDR3 is TGTGCCAGCAGGGGACTTTTCAATCAGCCCCAGCATTTT.

The chain combines TRBV11-2 with TRBJ2-5; 9 bases line up with TRBD2. CDR3 length: 19 residues. In germline, CDR1 is SGHAT, CDR2 FQNNGV. After removal of 3 bases from V and 5 bases from J, the junction contained 19 bases not matched to a gene. In nucleotides, the CDR3 is TGTGCCAGCAGCTTTCCACCTAGCGGGGAGAGGGAGGCAGGGGAGACCCAGTACTTC. Translating it yields CASSFPPSGEREAGETQYF.

This chain links TRBV6-5 with TRBJ1-1, with D possibly TRBD1 on 5 matching bases. Germline values: CDR1 MNHEY, CDR2 SVGAGI. The CDR3 is made up of 14 amino acids. Trimming took 6 bases from V and 2 from J, leaving 13 bases between them. The CDR3 loop reads CASREGSSNTEAFF. The CDR3 DNA sequence: TGTGCCAGCAGGGAGGGGTCTTCTAACACTGAAGCTTTCTTT.

This clone was picked up a small number of times. The rearrangement uses TRBV11-2 and TRBJ1-6; D call uncertain. The CDR3 sequence is 14 residues long. With 8 bases removed from V and 5 bases from J, the gap between germline ends came to 13 bases. Per the germline V gene, CDR1 is SGHAT and CDR2 is FQNNGV. The chain's CDR3 is CASHRRRDNSPLHF. The CDR3 region has the DNA TGTGCCAGCCACCGACGGAGAGATAATTCACCCCTCCACTTT.